A selection of T cell receptor beta chains follows, all from one sample in a study of blood T cell repertoires in COVID-19. Sequencing used immunoSEQ multiplex PCR; TCRdb keeps in-frame clones, though not all of them. Among 120,000 to 150,000 clones listed, approximately 88% were seen once. Material for sequencing was PBMCs or T cells enriched from blood (not recorded which). The receptors stem from a woman aged 30 to 39 with acute COVID-19. CDR3s include the opening cysteine and the closing phenylalanine or tryptophan. The D gene is left open where the match is weak. Where a row states a size, it is once, few, many or the class of an expanded clone; other rows omit it.

TRBJ2-3 | TRBV7-2 | . | TRBD2 | CASSLGLAGSGDTQYF | TGTGCCAGCAGCTTAGGCCTAGCGGGATCGGGAGATACGCAGTATTTT
TRBJ2-2 | TRBV7-2 | . | . | CASSLAGVGGELFF | TGTGCCAGCAGCTTAGCGGGAGTGGGCGGGGAGCTGTTTTTT
TRBJ2-1 | TRBV5-1 | . | . | CASSLVWGISPFF | TGCGCCAGCAGCTTGGTTTGGGGCATTTCGCCGTTCTTC
TRBJ1-5 | TRBV24-1 | . | TRBD1 | CATSDTGQGRTQHF | TGTGCCACCAGTGATACGGGACAGGGGAGGACCCAGCATTTT
TRBJ1-4 | TRBV18 | . | . | CASSPMVGQSNEKLFF | TGTGCCAGCTCACCCATGGTTGGGCAGTCTAATGAAAAACTGTTTTTT
TRBJ1-1 | TRBV9 | . | . | CASSVDGVLTEAFF | TGTGCCAGCAGCGTAGATGGAGTTCTCACTGAAGCTTTCTTT
TRBJ2-2 | TRBV30 | few | . | CAWSPTGEAGELFF | TGTGCCTGGAGTCCAACAGGGGAGGCCGGGGAGCTGTTTTTT
TRBJ2-1 | TRBV18 | . | TRBD1 | CASSPRPGTGGSNNEQFF | TGTGCCAGCTCACCACGTCCCGGGACAGGGGGCTCCAACAATGAGCAGTTCTTC
TRBJ1-4 | TRBV2 | . | TRBD1 | CASSEVGTGGGKLFF | TGTGCCAGCAGTGAAGTCGGGACAGGGGGCGGAAAACTGTTTTTT
TRBJ2-3 | TRBV7-2 | . | TRBD2 | CASSRRLAGGPDTQYF | TGTGCCAGCAGCAGACGACTAGCGGGAGGGCCCGATACGCAGTATTTT
TRBJ2-7 | TRBV7-9 | . | . | CASSFGQALFYEQYF | TGTGCCAGCAGCTTTGGTCAGGCCCTCTTCTACGAGCAGTACTTC
TRBJ2-5 | TRBV19 | . | . | CASSIEAGRETQYF | TGTGCCAGTAGTATAGAGGCAGGGCGGGAGACCCAGTACTTC
TRBJ1-2 | TRBV29-1 | . | . | CSVDLGGYGYTF | TGCAGCGTTGATCTGGGAGGCTATGGCTACACCTTC
TRBJ2-7 | TRBV27 | few | TRBD1 | CASSTGQGAAYEQYF | TGTGCCAGCAGTACCGGACAGGGGGCCGCCTACGAGCAGTACTTC
TRBJ1-5 | TRBV19 | . | TRBD1 | CASRQGVTINQPQHF | TGTGCCAGCAGACAGGGGGTGACCATCAATCAGCCCCAGCATTTT
TRBJ2-7 | TRBV28 | once | . | CASRGGLTYEQYF | TGTGCCAGCAGGGGAGGACTGACCTACGAGCAGTACTTC
TRBJ2-7 | TRBV3-1/TRBV3-2 | . | . | CASSQTGREQYF | TGTGCCAGCAGCCAGACAGGTCGCGAGCAGTACTTC
TRBJ2-1 | TRBV7-9 | . | . | CASGGQISYNEQFF | TGTGCCAGCGGTGGGCAGATCTCCTACAATGAGCAGTTCTTC
TRBJ2-2 | TRBV3-1/TRBV3-2 | . | . | CASSQMGQGYNTGELFF | TGTGCCAGCAGCCAGATGGGCCAGGGGTACAACACCGGGGAGCTGTTTTTT
TRBJ2-5 | TRBV2 | . | . | CASSEEDFLKETQYF | TGTGCCAGCAGTGAAGAGGACTTTTTAAAGGAGACCCAGTACTTC
TRBJ2-5 | TRBV19 | . | . | CASGTRETQYF | TGTGCCAGTGGTACGAGGGAGACCCAGTACTTC
TRBJ1-1 | TRBV5-6 | . | . | CASSFQGPNTEAFF | TGTGCCAGCAGCTTTCAGGGCCCGAACACTGAAGCTTTCTTT
TRBJ2-3 | TRBV12-3/TRBV12-4 | . | . | CASNPGTDTQYF | TGTGCCAGCAACCCGGGAACAGATACGCAGTATTTT
TRBJ2-1 | TRBV30 | . | TRBD2 | CAWSVTLAGVSPNEQFF | TGTGCCTGGAGTGTAACTTTAGCGGGAGTCAGCCCCAATGAGCAGTTCTTC
TRBJ1-1 | TRBV19 | . | TRBD1 | CASSIAQGASTEAFF | TGTGCCAGTAGTATAGCCCAGGGGGCGAGCACTGAAGCTTTCTTT
TRBJ1-2 | TRBV29-1 | . | . | CSVDQGYGYTF | TGCAGCGTTGATCAGGGCTATGGCTACACCTTC
TRBJ1-4 | TRBV18 | . | TRBD1 | CASSQRQGSNEKLFF | TGTGCCAGCTCACAACGACAGGGAAGTAATGAAAAACTGTTTTTT
TRBJ2-3 | TRBV9 | . | . | CASSVVGSASSTDTQYF | TGTGCCAGCAGCGTAGTCGGTAGCGCCTCTAGCACAGATACGCAGTATTTT
TRBJ2-2 | TRBV7-2 | . | . | CASNRDMGAAGELFF | TGTGCCAGCAACAGAGACATGGGGGCGGCCGGGGAGCTGTTTTTT
TRBJ1-6 | TRBV2 | once | . | CASSGTGDSPLHF | TGTGCCAGCTCCGGGACGGGAGATTCACCCCTCCACTTT
TRBJ1-3 | TRBV9 | . | . | CASSVNTASGNTIYF | TGTGCCAGCAGCGTAAACACCGCCTCTGGAAACACCATATATTTT
TRBJ2-1 | TRBV7-9 | . | TRBD2 | CASSLGLAGVYNEQFF | TGTGCCAGCAGCTTAGGTTTAGCGGGAGTCTACAATGAGCAGTTCTTC
TRBJ2-7 | TRBV7-9 | . | TRBD1 | CASTGQGVPYEQYF | TGTGCCAGCACCGGACAGGGAGTCCCCTACGAGCAGTACTTC
TRBJ2-7 | TRBV5-1 | once | TRBD1 | CASSLLQGLGYEQYF | TGCGCCAGCAGCCTTTTACAGGGGTTAGGCTACGAGCAGTACTTC
TRBJ1-5 | TRBV28 | once | TRBD1 | CASLGQGDNQPQHF | TGTGCCAGCCTGGGACAGGGGGACAATCAGCCCCAGCATTTT
TRBJ2-7 | TRBV11-2 | . | TRBD2 | CASSPQREGLIYEQYF | TGTGCCAGCAGCCCCCAGCGGGAGGGCCTGATCTACGAGCAGTACTTC
TRBJ1-2 | TRBV5-1 | . | TRBD1 | CASSPGTGDSYGYTF | TGCGCCAGCAGCCCTGGGACAGGGGATTCCTATGGCTACACCTTC